The 30 T cell receptor beta chains given below trace back to one sample, sequenced in a study of cytomegalovirus exposure and HLA in healthy donors. 60 Vbeta and 13 Jbeta primers were used in PCR. Using immunoSEQ multiplex PCR, the repertoire was profiled, and TCRdb retains in-frame clones only, with some absent. The table lists tens of thousands of clones. What was sequenced was PBMCs. These receptors came from a woman aged 60-70 years in good health and CMV-seronegative.

This chain links TRBV28 with TRBJ2-2; D possibly corresponds to TRBD2 (6 bases). The V gene's germline CDR1 is MDHEN and CDR2 SYDVKM. The CDR3 is made up of 14 amino acids. The germline V and J ends were trimmed by 3 bases and 1 base, with 6 bases remaining between them. The DNA for the CDR3 is TGTGCCAGCAGTTTTAGCGGGAACACCGGGGAGCTGTTTTTT. Its translation: CASSFSGNTGELFF. Combining the CDR3 with reference TRBV28 and TRBJ2-2 gives the whole variable domain DVKVTQSSRYLVKRTGEKVFLECVQDMDHENMFWYRQDPGLGLRLIYFSYDVKMKEKGDIPEGYSVSREKKERFSLILESASTNQTSMYLCASSFSGNTGELFFGEGSRLTVL.

This rearrangement joins TRBV7-9 to TRBJ2-5; the D is unclear. Germline-derived CDR1 and CDR2 are SEHNR and FQNEAQ (reference sequence). The V and J ends lost 4 bases and 0 bases respectively, with 6 bases between them. The CDR3 has 13 amino acids. CDR3 nucleotide sequence: TGTGCCAGCAGCTCGAACAACCAAGAGACCCAGTACTTC. Translating gives CASSSNNQETQYF. Full variable domain (remainder filled in from reference TRBV7-9 and TRBJ2-5): DTGVSQNPRHKITKRGQNVTFRCDPISEHNRLYWYRQTLGQGPEFLTYFQNEAQLEKSRLLSDRFSAERPKGSFSTLEIQRTEQGDSAMYLCASSSNNQETQYFGPGTRLLVL.

The chain couples TRBV19 to TRBJ1-5; D is perhaps TRBD1 (5 bases). CDR1 and CDR2 from the germline V gene are LNHDA and SQIVND (reference sequence). This CDR3 spans 16 amino acids. The V end lost 1 base, the J end lost 0 bases, and 10 bases lay between the germline ends. This CDR3 reads CASSIGQGYSNQPQHF. As DNA, the CDR3 is TGTGCCAGTAGTATAGGTCAGGGATATAGCAATCAGCCCCAGCATTTT.

The chain is built from TRBV27 and TRBJ2-2, with a weak D call TRBD1 (8 bases). The V end lost 4 bases, the J end lost 7 bases, and 19 bases lay between the germline ends. This CDR3 region has 16 residues. CDR1 and CDR2 (germline): MNHEY, SMNVEV (reference sequence). CDR3 residues: CASSSGDRGGGGELFF. The CDR3, as DNA: TGTGCCAGCAGTTCGGGAGACAGGGGCGGGGGCGGGGAGCTGTTTTTT.

Comments on this clone: A junction end diverges from the germline sequence, so it may reflect a read error. This chain links TRBV30 with TRBJ2-7; possible D gene TRBD2, 6 bases. Germline V lookup: CDR1 GTSNPN, CDR2 SVGIG (reference sequence). This CDR3 is 14 amino acids long. This CDR3 is CAWSSSPAGYGQYF. In DNA form, the CDR3 reads TGTGCCTGGAGTTCCTCCCCCGCGGGATACGGGCAGTACTTC.

This sequence joins TRBV6-1 and TRBJ1-1; a possible D gene is TRBD1 (6 bases). This CDR3 is 15 amino acids long. Germline CDR1 is MNHNS and CDR2 is SASEGT. V was clipped by 1 base and J by 11 bases, with 20 bases between them. In nucleotides, the CDR3 is TGTGCCAGCAGTGAAGGAATGAGAAGGGGGACGGACGCTTTCTTT. This codes for CASSEGMRRGTDAFF.

This chain connects TRBV28 to TRBJ2-7; 13 bases align to TRBD2. The CDR3 has 15 residues. With V trimmed by 4 bases and J by 3 bases, 3 bases remained unmatched. CDR1 is MDHEN, CDR2 SYDVKM, per germline. CDR3 sequence: CASSSGLAGDYEQYF. DNA for the CDR3: TGTGCCAGCAGTTCCGGACTAGCGGGAGACTACGAGCAGTACTTC.

V gene TRBV7-9 combines with J gene TRBJ1-1, with 7 nucleotides matching TRBD1. From germline, CDR1 is SEHNR and CDR2 FQNEAQ (reference sequence). The length of the CDR3 is 14 residues. J gave up 0 bases and V 11 bases, and 9 bases lay outside the gene matches. As DNA, the CDR3 is TGTGCCTTCGGGGTGGACAGGTTGAACACTGAAGCTTTCTTT. It encodes CAFGVDRLNTEAFF.

The V call is TRBV2, the J call TRBJ2-7, with TRBD2 as a possible D gene (6 bases). The germline CDR1 and CDR2 sequences are SNHLY and FYNNEI. Trimming took off 0 bases at V and 9 bases at J, with 12 bases between the two ends. This CDR3 is 13 amino acids long. CDR3 sequence: CASSEARVGGQYF. The DNA for the CDR3 is TGTGCCAGCAGTGAAGCGAGGGTCGGGGGGCAGTACTTC.

The V call is TRBV5-1, the J call TRBJ2-3, with a weak D call TRBD2 (5 bases). Germline V CDR1 and CDR2: SGHRS, YFSETQ. Trimming removed 5 bases at V and 6 bases at J, with 13 bases between. The length of the CDR3 is 13 residues. CDR3 coding DNA: TGCGCCAGCAGGGTGGAGGCCCCGGATACGCAGTATTTT. This translates into CASRVEAPDTQYF.

The V and J genes are TRBV14 and TRBJ1-5, with D perhaps TRBD1 (5 bases). V lost 4 bases and J lost 0, with 16 bases in between. Germline V gene lookup returns CDR1 SGHDN and CDR2 FVKESK. The CDR3 totals 17 residues. The CDR3 nucleotides are TGTGCCAGCAGCCCAAGGGCGGGGGGAAATAGCAATCAGCCCCAGCATTTT. As protein: CASSPRAGGNSNQPQHF.

This chain uses TRBV7-6 with TRBJ2-7, with TRBD1 as a possible D gene (6 bases). The germline V gene encodes CDR1 SGHVS and CDR2 FNYEAQ. Trimming stripped 5 bases from V and 4 bases from J, with 9 bases between. The CDR3 totals 12 residues. CDR3 in amino acids: CASSPTGYEQYF. The DNA of the CDR3 is TGTGCCAGCAGCCCTACAGGGTACGAGCAGTACTTC.

The V call is TRBV7-9, the J call TRBJ2-5; D may be TRBD1 (5 bases). The CDR3 spans 15 residues. Trimming left V 5 bases short and J 4 bases short, with 17 bases between. Germline V CDR1 and CDR2: SEHNR, FQNEAQ (reference sequence). In DNA form, the CDR3 reads TGTGCCAGCAGCCCTAAAATCAGGGTAGGAGAGACCCAGTACTTC. This codes for CASSPKIRVGETQYF.

The genes are TRBV11-2 and TRBJ2-7; 15 nucleotides line up with TRBD2. Looked up from germline, CDR1 is SGHAT and CDR2 is FQNNGV. J was trimmed by 4 bases and V by 2 bases; bases with no gene match: 9. The CDR3 runs to 18 residues. The CDR3 sequence: CASSLRTSGRAGLYEQYF. For the CDR3, the DNA is TGTGCCAGCAGCTTACGGACTAGCGGGAGGGCCGGATTATACGAGCAGTACTTC.

The chain is built from TRBV10-1 and TRBJ2-1; 10 bases fit TRBD2. The junction had 5 bases not matched to a gene; V was cut back by 4 bases and J by 8 bases. The CDR3 contains 14 residues. Germline CDR1 and CDR2: WNHNN and SYGVQD (reference sequence). The CDR3 nucleotides are TGCGCCAGCAGTGCTCAACTAGCGGGATATGAGCAGTTCTTC. Translated, it gives CASSAQLAGYEQFF.

J is TRBJ1-1 and V is TRBV19, with 8 bases matching TRBD1. With V trimmed by 10 bases and J by 5 bases, 6 bases remained unmatched. The CDR3 has 12 residues. Per germline, CDR1 LNHDA and CDR2 SQIVND (reference sequence). The CDR3: CATRGRGTEAFF. As DNA, the CDR3 is TGTGCCACCAGGGGGCGCGGAACTGAAGCTTTCTTT.

The V gene is TRBV2, the J gene TRBJ2-7; the match to TRBD2 covers 7 bases. The CDR3 is 15 residues long. Germline CDR1 SNHLY, CDR2 FYNNEI. V gave up 6 bases and J gave up 2 bases; unmatched junction bases: 10. The CDR3 DNA is TGTGCCAGCAGAGAGGGACTATCCGGACCCTACGAGCAGTACTTC. It yields the protein CASREGLSGPYEQYF. Full variable domain (remainder filled in from reference TRBV2 and TRBJ2-7): EPEVTQTPSHQVTQMGQEVILRCVPISNHLYFYWYRQILGQKVEFLVSFYNNEISEKSEIFDDQFSVERPDGSNFTLKIRSTKLEDSAMYFCASREGLSGPYEQYFGPGTRLTVT.

The chain has TRBV16 and TRBJ1-2; D is unresolved. Germline V gene lookup returns CDR1 KGHSY and CDR2 FQNENV. Trimming took off 0 bases at V and 4 bases at J, with 9 bases between the two ends. This CDR3 has 14 amino acids. The CDR3 DNA reads as TGTGCCAGCAGCCAATCAGAGGGAGTCTATGGCTACACCTTC. It yields the protein CASSQSEGVYGYTF.

The chain recombines TRBV2 with TRBJ2-7, with a weak D call TRBD1 (5 bases). Germline V gene sequence: CDR1 SNHLY, CDR2 FYNNEI. V was shortened by 7 bases and J by 1 base, with 14 bases between the two germline ends. This CDR3 has 14 amino acids. The CDR3 region has the DNA TGTGCCAGCATAGAGGCAGGGTGGTCCTACGAGCAGTACTTC. Amino acids: CASIEAGWSYEQYF.

The rearrangement links TRBV5-1 to TRBJ2-5, with 10 bases matching TRBD1. CDR3 size: 16 residues. V trimming: 2 bases; J trimming: 4 bases; junction bases outside the gene matches: 8. Germline V gene sequence: CDR1 SGHRS, CDR2 YFSETQ. The CDR3 nucleotides are TGCGCCAGCAGCTTCGCCGGGACAGGGGCCCCAGAGACCCAGTACTTC. Its protein product is CASSFAGTGAPETQYF.

The chain couples TRBV30 to TRBJ2-3, with TRBD2 matching 13 bases. The junction had 7 bases not matched to a gene; V was cut back by 4 bases and J by 6 bases. CDR1 and CDR2 from the germline V gene are GTSNPN and SVGIG (reference sequence). The CDR3 runs to 15 residues. The CDR3 sequence: CAWTRTSGSLDTQYF. CDR3 bases: TGTGCCTGGACTCGGACTAGCGGGAGTTTGGATACGCAGTATTTT.

The chain carries TRBV7-2 and TRBJ1-4, with 8 bases that match TRBD1. Unmatched junction bases numbered 8, after V lost 6 bases and J lost 5 bases. Germline values: CDR1 SGHTA, CDR2 FQGNSA. CDR3 length: 15 amino acids. CDR3 in amino acids: CASRGTGASNEKLFF. The CDR3, as DNA: TGTGCCAGCAGAGGGACAGGCGCATCGAATGAAAAACTGTTTTTT. The full variable domain, rest sourced from reference TRBV7-2 and TRBJ1-4, is GAGVSQSPSNKVTEKGKDVELRCDPISGHTALYWYRQSLGQGLEFLIYFQGNSAPDKSGLPSDRFSAERTGGSVSTLTIQRTQQEDSAVYLCASRGTGASNEKLFFGSGTQLSVL.

The chain recombines TRBV6-1 with TRBJ1-5; the D gene is possibly TRBD1 (5 bases). The V end was cut by 3 bases, the J end by 11 bases, with 11 bases between. CDR1 MNHNS and CDR2 SASEGT come from the germline V gene. CDR3 length equals 12 residues. This CDR3 reads CASSDFWGAQHF. The CDR3 region has the DNA TGTGCCAGCAGTGACTTCTGGGGGGCCCAGCATTTT.

The chain combines TRBV2 with TRBJ1-1; D is undetermined. The CDR3 runs to 13 residues. The germline V gene encodes CDR1 SNHLY and CDR2 FYNNEI. The V end was cut by 6 bases, the J end by 5 bases, with 13 bases between. CDR3 DNA sequence: TGTGCCAGCAGGACGTTAGCGAGTACTGAAGCTTTCTTT. As protein: CASRTLASTEAFF.

This chain uses TRBV27 with TRBJ2-6; D possibly corresponds to TRBD2 (5 bases). Trimming stripped 5 bases from V and 2 bases from J, with 10 bases between. The CDR3 sequence is 15 residues long. The germline V gene has CDR1 MNHEY and CDR2 SMNVEV (reference sequence). This CDR3 reads CASSPAGTGANVLTF. The CDR3 DNA is TGTGCCAGCAGTCCCGCCGGGACTGGGGCCAACGTCCTGACTTTC.

The chain links TRBV4-3 to TRBJ2-2; D gene uncertain. Germline V lookup: CDR1 LGHNA, CDR2 YSLEER. This CDR3 contains 16 residues. V lost 0 bases and J lost 4, with 12 bases in between. CDR3: CASSQDRGQPTGELFF. For the CDR3, the DNA is TGCGCCAGCAGCCAAGATAGAGGTCAGCCCACCGGGGAGCTGTTTTTT.

The V call is TRBV7-9, the J call TRBJ2-2, with D possibly TRBD1 on 6 matching bases. This CDR3 spans 12 amino acids. Germline V gene lookup returns CDR1 SEHNR and CDR2 FQNEAQ (reference sequence). V was cut by 6 bases and J by 4 bases, with 6 bases left in between. The CDR3 reads CASRQGTGELFF. The CDR3 DNA reads TGTGCCAGCAGACAGGGCACCGGGGAGCTGTTTTTT.

The V gene is TRBV28, the J gene TRBJ1-2, with D maybe TRBD1 (6 bases). This CDR3 region has 13 residues. Per the germline V gene, CDR1 is MDHEN and CDR2 is SYDVKM. V lost 5 bases, J lost 4 bases, and 11 bases lay in between. This chain's CDR3 is CASSLVDSYGYTF. The CDR3 DNA is TGTGCCAGCAGTCTCGTGGACAGCTATGGCTACACCTTC.

This chain links TRBV27 with TRBJ1-4; 7 bases are a match to TRBD1. V dropped 5 bases and J dropped 0; count of bases not matched to a gene: 3. The CDR3 totals 15 residues. CDR1 and CDR2 from the germline V gene are MNHEY and SMNVEV (reference sequence). CDR3 sequence (DNA): TGTGCCAGCAGTGACACAGGGGCAACTAATGAAAAACTGTTTTTT. It translates to CASSDTGATNEKLFF.

J is TRBJ1-5 and V is TRBV2, with 9 nucleotides matching TRBD1. V was clipped by 6 bases and J by 3 bases; unmatched bases: 12. The germline gives CDR1 SNHLY, CDR2 FYNNEI. The CDR3 is made up of 17 amino acids. The CDR3 DNA is TGTGCCAGCAGCGGGGTACAGGGACAGGGAAACAATCAGCCCCAGCATTTT. Protein product: CASSGVQGQGNNQPQHF.